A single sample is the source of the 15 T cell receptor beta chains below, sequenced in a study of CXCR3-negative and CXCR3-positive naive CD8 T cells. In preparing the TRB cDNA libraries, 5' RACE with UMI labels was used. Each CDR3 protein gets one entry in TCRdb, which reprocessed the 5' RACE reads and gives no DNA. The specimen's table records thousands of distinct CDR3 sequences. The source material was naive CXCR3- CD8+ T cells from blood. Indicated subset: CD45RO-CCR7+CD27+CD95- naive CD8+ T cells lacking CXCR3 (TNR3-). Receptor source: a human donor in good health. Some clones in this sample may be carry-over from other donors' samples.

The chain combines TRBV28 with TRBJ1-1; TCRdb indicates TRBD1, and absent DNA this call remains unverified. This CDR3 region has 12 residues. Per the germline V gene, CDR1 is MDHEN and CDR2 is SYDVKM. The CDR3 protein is CASSPRGSEAFF.

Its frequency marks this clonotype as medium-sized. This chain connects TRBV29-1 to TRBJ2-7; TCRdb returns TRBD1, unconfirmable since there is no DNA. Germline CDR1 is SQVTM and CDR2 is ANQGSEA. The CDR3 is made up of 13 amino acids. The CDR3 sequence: CSASGGINYEQYF.

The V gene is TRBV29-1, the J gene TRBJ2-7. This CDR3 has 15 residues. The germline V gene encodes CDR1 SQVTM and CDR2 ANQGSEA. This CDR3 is CSVVPPDSHSYEQYF.

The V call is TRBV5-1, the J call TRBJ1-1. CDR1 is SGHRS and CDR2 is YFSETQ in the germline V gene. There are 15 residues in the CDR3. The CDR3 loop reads CASSLEGGVNTEAFF.

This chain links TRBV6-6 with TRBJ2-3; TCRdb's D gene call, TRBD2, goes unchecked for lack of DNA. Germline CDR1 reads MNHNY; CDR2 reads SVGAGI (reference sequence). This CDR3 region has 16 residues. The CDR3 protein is CASSYSLAGATDTQYF.

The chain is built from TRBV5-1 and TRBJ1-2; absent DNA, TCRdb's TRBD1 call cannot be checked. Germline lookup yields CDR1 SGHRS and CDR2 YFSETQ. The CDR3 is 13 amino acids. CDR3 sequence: CASSPDRAPGYTF. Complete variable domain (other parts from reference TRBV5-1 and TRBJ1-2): KAGVTQTPRYLIKTRGQQVTLSCSPISGHRSVSWYQQTPGQGLQFLFEYFSETQRNKGNFPGRFSGRQFSNSRSEMNVSTLELGDSALYLCASSPDRAPGYTFGSGTRLTVV.

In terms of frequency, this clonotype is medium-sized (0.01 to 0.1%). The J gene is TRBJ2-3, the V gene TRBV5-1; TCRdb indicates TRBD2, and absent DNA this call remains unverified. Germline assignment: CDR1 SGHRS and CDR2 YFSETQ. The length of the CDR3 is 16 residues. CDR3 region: CASSASSGGSTDTQYF.

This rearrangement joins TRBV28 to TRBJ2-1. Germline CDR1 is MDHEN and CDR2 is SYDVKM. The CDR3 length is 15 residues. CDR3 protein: CASSFFGRAYNEQFF.

The CDR3 sequence: CASRILRSSYNEQFF. The chain joins TRBV27 to TRBJ2-1. Germline CDR1 MNHEY, CDR2 SMNVEV (reference sequence). The CDR3 length is 15 residues.

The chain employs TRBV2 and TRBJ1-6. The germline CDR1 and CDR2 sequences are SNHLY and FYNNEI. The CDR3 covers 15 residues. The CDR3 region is CASREGEIYDSPLHF.

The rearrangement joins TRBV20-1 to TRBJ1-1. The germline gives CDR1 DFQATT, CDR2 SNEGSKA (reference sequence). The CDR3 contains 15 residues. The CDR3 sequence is CSASSRQTMNTEAFF.

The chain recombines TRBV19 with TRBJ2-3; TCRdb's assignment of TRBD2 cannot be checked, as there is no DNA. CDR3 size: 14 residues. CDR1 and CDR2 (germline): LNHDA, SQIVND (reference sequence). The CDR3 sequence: CASKVAGGPDTQYF.

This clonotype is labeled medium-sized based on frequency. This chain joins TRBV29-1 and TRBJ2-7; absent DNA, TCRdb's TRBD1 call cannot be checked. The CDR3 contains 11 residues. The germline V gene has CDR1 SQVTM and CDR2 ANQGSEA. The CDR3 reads CSATDSYEQYF.

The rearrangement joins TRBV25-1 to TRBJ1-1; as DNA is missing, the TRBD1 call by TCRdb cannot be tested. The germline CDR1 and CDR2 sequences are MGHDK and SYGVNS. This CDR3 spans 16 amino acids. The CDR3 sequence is CASTVQGGRENTEAFF.

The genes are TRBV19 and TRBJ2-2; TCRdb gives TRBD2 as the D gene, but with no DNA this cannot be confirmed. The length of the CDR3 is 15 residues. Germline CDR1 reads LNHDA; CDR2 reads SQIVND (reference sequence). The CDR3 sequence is CASSPWTSGTGELFF.